The 5 T cell receptor beta chains below all came from one sample that was sequenced in a study of T-cell reconstitution after alpha-beta-depleted transplantation in children (dated by TCRdb to 2016 to 2017). This specimen's treatment or condition label, interpreted: allogeneic hematopoietic cell transplantation with graft depleted of TCRalphabeta T cells and CD19 B cells. The library was made by PCR. Data came from an Illumina HiSeq 2500. TCR libraries were prepared with molecular barcoding, using unique molecular identifiers to normalize TCRbeta repertoire quantification. TCRdb passed the public sequencing reads through fastp at Q25 and MiXCR, retaining productive beta sequences. Records with the same CDR3 protein are collapsed into one entry carrying the most frequent genes and DNA. Here the sample has 610,000 or so distinct CDR3 sequences; 25% to 30% occur a single time. Approximately 33% of the sample comes from the top ten.

The sequences come from PBMCs, collected before TCRalphabeta/CD19-depleted stem cell transplant. Source of these receptors: a boy under two years old with Wiskott-Aldrich syndrome, due to receive a stem cell transplant.

The chain combines TRBV5-5 with TRBJ1-2; TRBD1 matches at 9 bases. Germline trimming cut 4 bases from V and 5 bases from J; bases unmatched to any gene: 12. CDR3 length: 16 amino acids. Germline CDR1 is SGHKS and CDR2 is YYEKEE (reference sequence). The CDR3 is CASSPTPDRGRYGYTF. The CDR3 nucleotides read TGTGCCAGCAGCCCAACCCCGGACAGGGGAAGATATGGCTACACCTTC.

This sequence joins TRBV5-1 and TRBJ2-7; 8 positions agree with TRBD1. Unmatched junction bases numbered 8, after V lost 4 bases and J lost 2 bases. Germline V gene data show CDR1 as SGHRS and CDR2 as YFSETQ. The CDR3 consists of 15 residues. CDR3 sequence: CASSAGQARTYEQYF. CDR3 DNA sequence: TGCGCCAGCAGCGCGGGACAGGCCAGAACCTACGAGCAGTACTTC. Filled out from reference TRBV5-1 and TRBJ2-7, the complete variable domain reads KAGVTQTPRYLIKTRGQQVTLSCSPISGHRSVSWYQQTPGQGLQFLFEYFSETQRNKGNFPGRFSGRQFSNSRSEMNVSTLELGDSALYLCASSAGQARTYEQYFGPGTRLTVT.

The chain links TRBV27 to TRBJ2-1, with D possibly being TRBD1 (6 bases). The germline V gene encodes CDR1 MNHEY and CDR2 SMNVEV (reference sequence). The CDR3 consists of 16 residues. The V gene lost 6 bases and the J gene lost 3 bases, with 18 bases spanning the gap. The DNA of the CDR3 is TGTGCCAGCAGACCAAACAGGGTTCTCTTCTACAATGAGCAGTTCTTC. Encoded protein: CASRPNRVLFYNEQFF.

The sample holds a few counts of this clonotype. This chain connects TRBV11-2 to TRBJ2-1; the D gene is possibly TRBD2 (6 bases). Germline V CDR1 and CDR2: SGHAT, FQNNGV. V lost 5 bases and J 2 bases, leaving 19 bases between the germline ends. This CDR3 spans 17 amino acids. CDR3 loop: CASSLSFEGGAYNEQFF. The CDR3 bases are TGTGCCAGCAGCCTATCCTTTGAGGGAGGTGCCTACAATGAGCAGTTCTTC.

Only a few counts were recorded for this clonotype. The chain links TRBV12-3 or TRBV12-4 to TRBJ2-1; TRBD2 matches 10 bases. The CDR3 covers 14 residues. The V gene end was trimmed by 7 bases and the J gene end by 2 bases; junction bases not matched to a gene: 2. DNA for the CDR3: TGTGCCAGCAATCTAGCGGGGGCCTACAATGAGCAGTTCTTC. Amino acid sequence: CASNLAGAYNEQFF.